This T cell receptor beta chain was identified in a study of Graves' ophthalmopathy and Graves' hyperthyroidism. The overall study: The collection of peripheral blood took place at initial diagnosis, before any treatment.

Enrolled hyperthyroidism patients had a new diagnosis, a duration under 2 months, and an age of 18 to 65. Note on this clonotype: Its antigen is unidentified. A much bigger clone sits one base away, suggesting this may be a read error.

Amplifying from RNA transcripts, the study obtained TCR beta CDR3 regions. RT-PCR with HTBI primers came first, then second-round multiplex PCR. MiXCR was run by TCRdb on the multiplex PCR reads, yielding one entry per CDR3 protein. The data contain about 620,000 distinct CDR3 sequences, 20% to 25% of them seen just once; the ten biggest clones take up approximately 7.7%. The CDR3 has 17 residues. Germline V lookup: CDR1 MNHEY, CDR2 SVGEGT. Regarding the study as a whole: Blood also carried most expanded thyroid clonotypes exceeding 0.001 frequency.

This receptor was identified in a woman aged 18-29 years with stable Graves' hyperthyroidism. Some clones in this sample may be carry-over from other donors' samples. Source material: peripheral blood. The rearrangement joins TRBV6-2 or TRBV6-3 to TRBJ2-7; 13 bases map to TRBD2. CDR3 DNA: TGTGCCAGCAGCTCCGGGACTAGCGGGACTAGATACTACAAGCAGTACTTC. It codes for CASSSGTSGTRYYKQYF.